This T cell receptor (beta chain) was documented in a study of T-cell memory formation after mild COVID-19. The CDR3 is 17 amino acids. CDR1 SNHLY and CDR2 FYNNEI come from the germline V gene. V was shortened by 4 bases and J by 5 bases, with 23 bases between the two germline ends. TCRdb independently ran MiXCR on the 5' RACE reads; one entry per CDR3 protein. The sample contains roughly 400,000 distinct CDR3 sequences, roughly 18% of which appear only once. Sequencing was carried out using PBMCs or a T cell subset sorted from them (not recorded which). This TCR was recovered from a man younger than 30 who had mild COVID-19 (a few samples of this study predate the infection). Cell type and time point are not known. The chain combines TRBV2 with TRBJ1-1; D unresolved. Here the CDR3 DNA reads TGTGCCAGCAGTGTGAAGGGCGAGGAGGATATCGATACTGAAGCTTTCTTT. This codes for CASSVKGEEDIDTEAFF.